A selection of T cell receptor beta chains follows, all from one sample in a study of T cell repertoires in cytomegalovirus infection. Which antigens these TCRs recognize remains unknown. TCRdb re-called the reads through MiXCR, storing one row per CDR3 protein. This table has approximately 500,000 distinct CDR3 sequences, around 35% appearing once. The source was cultured PBMCs, collected from culture after CMV antigen stimulation. These receptors all come from a human donor in good health (CMV status not recorded). Some clones in this sample may be carry-over from other donors' samples. The CDR3 runs from the conserved cysteine through the conserved F or W. The order of the fields is V gene, CDR3 protein.

TRBV10-3 | CAIRDSSAEKLFF
TRBV28 | CASSLARQTLFGYTF
TRBV19 | CASRDRANQPQHF
TRBV12-3/TRBV12-4 | CASSFVDSGRADEQFF
TRBV7-3 | CASSQRARGSSYNEQFF
TRBV7-2 | CASRAGGNFDEQYF
TRBV19 | CASVYGSGNTIYF
TRBV5-1 | CASSSQTGDTGELFF
TRBV7-8 | CASSLEAGGPFRTLYNEQFF
TRBV24-1 | CATSDLGGSEQYF
TRBV5-1 | CASSLDSSPGNTIYF
TRBV6-1 | CASSFLTSGSSYNEQFF
TRBV27 | CASSLGREGSKNIQYF
TRBV10-3 | CAISPEPGLAGAEQYF
TRBV28 | CASSSPRSVTNEKLFF
TRBV4-1 | CASSQIASGRYEQYF
TRBV20-1 | CSAPGQDLHGELFF
TRBV5-3 | CASSVRGVDADTQYF
TRBV6-6 | CASSYFDSHQETQYF
TRBV6-2/TRBV6-3 | CASTHFGDLSYNEQFF
TRBV7-2 | CASSIPLAGGRVHNEQFF
TRBV6-4 | CASSDGRGLFF
TRBV6-8 | CASSYGSAQETQYF
TRBV12-3/TRBV12-4 | CASGSSFEQFF
TRBV4-1 | CASRPLFTSGYGYTF
TRBV2 | CASSAAGDSSYEQYF
TRBV12-3/TRBV12-4 | CASKWGQDYGEQYF
TRBV20-1 | CSPSRASGSYEQYF
TRBV4-3 | CASSQGTPATDTQYF
TRBV5-1 | CASSKPSLAGGEWYNEQFF